The T cell receptor (beta chain) under discussion was sequenced for a study of blood T cells in healthy people across ages. Study conclusions and caveats: Any conclusive comparison of naive versus antigen-experienced cells was prevented by using unsorted PBMCs.

Peripheral blood from each donor was collected in a volume of ten milliliters. A few counts support this clonotype. Its matching antigen is unknown. Together with a sample-barcoded 5' primer, a J-beta primer mix was included in a second PCR lasting roughly 6 to 12 cycles. Template switching added a 12-random-nucleotide identifier to every cDNA molecule. TCRdb processed the 5' RACE reads anew with MiXCR; each CDR3 protein has one entry. The data hold 550,000 to 700,000 distinct CDR3 sequences, with 25% to 30% observed a single time. The CDR3 runs 13 residues. V was trimmed by 2 bases and J by 5 bases, leaving 9 bases between them.

The rearrangement joins TRBV12-3 or TRBV12-4 to TRBJ1-1; D call uncertain. This TCR derives from a woman aged 65 to 85 in good health. The sample comprised blood. CDR3: CASSLRQTTEAFF. The CDR3 DNA reads as TGTGCCAGCAGTTTAAGGCAGACAACTGAAGCTTTCTTT.